A selection of T cell receptor beta chains follows, all from one sample in a study of PD-1 blockade in classical Hodgkin lymphoma. TCRdb's table, derived via immunoSEQ multiplex PCR, lists solely in-frame clones and lacks some. The profile shows around 31,000 clones, 70% to 90% of them singletons. Source material: CD4+ T cells from blood. Receptors originate from a human donor with classical Hodgkin lymphoma. CDR3s include the opening cysteine and the closing phenylalanine or tryptophan. Each record gives: V gene, CDR3 protein.

V: TRBV4-1
CDR3: CASSQKPWTSGRINEQFF

V: TRBV5-1
CDR3: CASSLAEFGLAGEPGTDTQYF

V: TRBV9
CDR3: CASSVGEGGWEQPQHF

V: TRBV19
CDR3: CASRGGAGANVLTF

V: TRBV9
CDR3: CASSGGTWANEQFF

V: TRBV2
CDR3: CASSDGTTSGANVLTF

V: TRBV4-1
CDR3: CASSHPNLQNTEAFF

V: TRBV7-7
CDR3: CASSLDWAGEQYF

V: TRBV7-2
CDR3: CASSLDTIPTDTQYF

V: TRBV2
CDR3: CASSETGHGTSTDTQYF

V: TRBV7-2
CDR3: CASNQPRYNEQFF

V: TRBV18
CDR3: CASSFGLAGQETQYF

V: TRBV5-1
CDR3: CASSLEGNGKGYTF

V: TRBV9
CDR3: CASSASPSDSRYEQYF

V: TRBV4-3
CDR3: CASSQETGVMGEKLFF

V: TRBV7-9
CDR3: CASSLWGGDDYGYTF

V: TRBV15
CDR3: CATSGDRGIYEQYF

V: TRBV2
CDR3: CASNNRASEQYF

V: TRBV10-3
CDR3: CAISGGLYQPQHF

V: TRBV5-1
CDR3: CASAYRGRNTEAFF

V: TRBV5-1
CDR3: CASSSGQPGSPLHF

V: TRBV6-5
CDR3: CASSYLSGRNTGELFF

V: TRBV7-2
CDR3: CASSRGSGSRPGTDTQYF

V: TRBV4-3
CDR3: CASSQDWSDRGEQFF

V: TRBV30
CDR3: CAGGGGETQYF

V: TRBV7-9
CDR3: CASSPGTTSNTGELFF

V: TRBV7-6
CDR3: CASSLGADRVYF

V: TRBV6-1
CDR3: CASSGTAGGTEAFF

V: TRBV18
CDR3: CASSKEAGGTGVYNEQFF